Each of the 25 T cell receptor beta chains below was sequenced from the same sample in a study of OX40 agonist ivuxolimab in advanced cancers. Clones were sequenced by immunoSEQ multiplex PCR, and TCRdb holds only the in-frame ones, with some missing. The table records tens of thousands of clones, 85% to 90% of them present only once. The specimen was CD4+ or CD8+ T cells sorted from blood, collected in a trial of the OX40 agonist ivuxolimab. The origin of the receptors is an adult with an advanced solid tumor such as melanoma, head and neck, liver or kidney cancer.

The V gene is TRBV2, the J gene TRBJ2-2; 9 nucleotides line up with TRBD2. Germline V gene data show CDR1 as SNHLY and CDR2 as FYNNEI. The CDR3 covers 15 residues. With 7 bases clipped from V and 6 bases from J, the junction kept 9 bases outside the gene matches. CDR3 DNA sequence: TGTGCCAGCATGAAGCGGGAGGTGATGGCCGGGGAGCTGTTTTTT. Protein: CASMKREVMAGELFF.

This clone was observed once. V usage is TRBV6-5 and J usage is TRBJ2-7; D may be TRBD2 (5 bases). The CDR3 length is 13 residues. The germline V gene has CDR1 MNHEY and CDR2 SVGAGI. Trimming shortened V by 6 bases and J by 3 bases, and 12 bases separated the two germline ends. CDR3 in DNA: TGTGCCAGCAGGCCTCCGGGGATCTACGAGCAGTACTTC. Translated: CASRPPGIYEQYF.

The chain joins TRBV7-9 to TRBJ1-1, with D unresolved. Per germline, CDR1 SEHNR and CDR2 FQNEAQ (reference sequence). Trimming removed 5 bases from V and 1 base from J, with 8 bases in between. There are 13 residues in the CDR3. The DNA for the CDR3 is TGTGCCAGCAGCCAATGGGGGAACACTGAAGCTTTCTTT. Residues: CASSQWGNTEAFF.

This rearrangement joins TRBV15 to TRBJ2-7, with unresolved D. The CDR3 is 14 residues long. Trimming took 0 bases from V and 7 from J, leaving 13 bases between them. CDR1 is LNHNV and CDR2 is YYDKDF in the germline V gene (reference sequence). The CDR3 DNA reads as TGTGCCACCAGCAGAGATTTAAGGGTGTGTGAGCAGTACTTC. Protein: CATSRDLRVCEQYF. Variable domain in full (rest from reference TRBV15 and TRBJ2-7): DAMVIQNPRYQVTQFGKPVTLSCSQTLNHNVMYWYQQKSSQAPKLLFHYYDKDFNNEADTPDNFQSRRPNTSFCFLDIRSPGLGDTAMYLCATSRDLRVCEQYFGPGTRLTVT.

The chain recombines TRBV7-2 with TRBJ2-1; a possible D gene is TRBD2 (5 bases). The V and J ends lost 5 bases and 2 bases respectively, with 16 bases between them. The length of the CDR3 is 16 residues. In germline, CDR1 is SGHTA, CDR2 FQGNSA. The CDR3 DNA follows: TGTGCCAGCAGCCCCCGTCCGGACTCCACCTACAATGAGCAGTTCTTC. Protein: CASSPRPDSTYNEQFF.

The CDR3: CSAYWGYGYTF. CDR3 sequence (DNA): TGCAGTGCCTACTGGGGCTATGGCTACACCTTC. The chain couples TRBV20-1 to TRBJ1-2; no definite D call. Germline V gene data show CDR1 as DFQATT and CDR2 as SNEGSKA (reference sequence). The V end was cut by 6 bases, the J end by 4 bases, with 9 bases between. The CDR3 spans 11 residues.

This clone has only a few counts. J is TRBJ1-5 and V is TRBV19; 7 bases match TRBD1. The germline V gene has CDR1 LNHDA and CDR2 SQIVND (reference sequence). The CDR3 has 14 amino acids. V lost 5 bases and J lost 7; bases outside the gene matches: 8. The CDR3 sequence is CASSLRQGEQPQHF. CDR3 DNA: TGTGCCAGTAGTTTACGACAGGGTGAACAGCCCCAGCATTTT.

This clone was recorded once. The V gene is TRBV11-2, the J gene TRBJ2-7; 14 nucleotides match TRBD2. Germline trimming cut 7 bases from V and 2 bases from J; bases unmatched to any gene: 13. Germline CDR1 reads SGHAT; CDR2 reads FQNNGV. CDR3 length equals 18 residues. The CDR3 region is CASMGLAGANIGAYEQYF. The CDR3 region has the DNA TGTGCCAGCATGGGACTAGCGGGAGCAAATATCGGGGCCTACGAGCAGTACTTC.

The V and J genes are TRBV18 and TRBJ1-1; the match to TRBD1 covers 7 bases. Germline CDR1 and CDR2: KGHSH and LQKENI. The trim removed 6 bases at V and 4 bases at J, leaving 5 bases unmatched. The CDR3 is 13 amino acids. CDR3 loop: CASSATGSTEAFF. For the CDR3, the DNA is TGTGCCAGCTCCGCGACAGGGAGCACTGAAGCTTTCTTT.

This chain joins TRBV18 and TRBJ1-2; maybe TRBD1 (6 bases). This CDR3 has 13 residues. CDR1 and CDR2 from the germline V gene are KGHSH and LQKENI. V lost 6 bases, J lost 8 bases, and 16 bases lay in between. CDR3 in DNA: TGTGCCAGCTCCCCATCAGGGGCGGAAGGCTACACCTTC. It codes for CASSPSGAEGYTF.

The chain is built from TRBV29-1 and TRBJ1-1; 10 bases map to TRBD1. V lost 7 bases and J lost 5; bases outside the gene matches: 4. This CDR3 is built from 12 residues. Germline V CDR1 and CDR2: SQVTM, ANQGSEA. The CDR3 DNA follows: TGCAGCGGGGACAGGGGTCGGACTGAAGCTTTCTTT. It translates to CSGDRGRTEAFF.

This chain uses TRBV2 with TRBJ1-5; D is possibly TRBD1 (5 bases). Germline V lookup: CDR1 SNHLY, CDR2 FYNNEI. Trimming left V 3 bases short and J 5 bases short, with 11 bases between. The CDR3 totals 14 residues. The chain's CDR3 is CASSELQGDQPQHF. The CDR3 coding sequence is TGTGCCAGCAGTGAGTTGCAGGGTGATCAGCCCCAGCATTTT.

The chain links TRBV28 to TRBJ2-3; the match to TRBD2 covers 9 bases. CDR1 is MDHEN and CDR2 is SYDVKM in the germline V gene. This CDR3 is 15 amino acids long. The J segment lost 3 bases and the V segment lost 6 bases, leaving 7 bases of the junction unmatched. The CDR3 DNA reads TGTGCCAGCAGCAGTAGCGGGAGCGGGACAGATACGCAGTATTTT. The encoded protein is CASSSSGSGTDTQYF.

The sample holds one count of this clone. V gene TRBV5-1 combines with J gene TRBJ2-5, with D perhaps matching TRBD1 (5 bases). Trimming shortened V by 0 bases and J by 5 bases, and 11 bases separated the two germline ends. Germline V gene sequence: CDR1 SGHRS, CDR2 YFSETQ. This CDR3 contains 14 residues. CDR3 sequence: CASSLAQGPETQYF. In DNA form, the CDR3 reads TGCGCCAGCAGCTTGGCCCAGGGTCCTGAGACCCAGTACTTC. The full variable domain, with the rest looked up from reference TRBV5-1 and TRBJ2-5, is KAGVTQTPRYLIKTRGQQVTLSCSPISGHRSVSWYQQTPGQGLQFLFEYFSETQRNKGNFPGRFSGRQFSNSRSEMNVSTLELGDSALYLCASSLAQGPETQYFGPGTRLLVL.

The CDR3 region has the DNA TGTGCCACCGGGGGTCCTGGAAACACCATATATTTT. Encoded protein: CATGGPGNTIYF. This chain joins TRBV28 and TRBJ1-3, with D maybe TRBD1 (5 bases). The V end was cut by 10 bases, the J end by 2 bases, with 9 bases between. The CDR3 totals 12 residues. Germline CDR1 and CDR2: MDHEN and SYDVKM.

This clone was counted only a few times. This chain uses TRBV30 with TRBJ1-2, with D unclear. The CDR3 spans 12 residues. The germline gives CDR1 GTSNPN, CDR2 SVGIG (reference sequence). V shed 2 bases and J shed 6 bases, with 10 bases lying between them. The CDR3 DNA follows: TGTGCCTGGAGTAGGAGGGTTCATGGCTACACCTTC. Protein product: CAWSRRVHGYTF.

The CDR3 reads CSGGQYSGTEAFF. For the CDR3, the DNA is TGCAGCGGCGGACAGTATTCGGGCACTGAAGCTTTCTTT. The gene calls are TRBV29-1 and TRBJ1-1, with a weak D call TRBD1 (6 bases). CDR1 is SQVTM, CDR2 ANQGSEA, per germline. This CDR3 is 13 amino acids long. Trimming cost V 7 bases and J 4 bases, with 16 bases left between them.

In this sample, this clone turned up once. The CDR3 DNA follows: TGTGCCATCAGTAACTCCGGGACAGGGGTGGGTTACAATGAGCAGTTCTTC. Translating gives CAISNSGTGVGYNEQFF. The gene calls are TRBV10-3 and TRBJ2-1; 10 nucleotides align to TRBD1. The junction had 11 bases not matched to a gene; V was cut back by 5 bases and J by 4 bases. CDR1 is ENHRY and CDR2 is SYGVKD in the germline V gene. CDR3 length: 17 amino acids.

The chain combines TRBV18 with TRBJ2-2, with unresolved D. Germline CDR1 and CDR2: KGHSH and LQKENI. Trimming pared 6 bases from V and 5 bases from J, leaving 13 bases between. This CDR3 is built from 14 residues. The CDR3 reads CASSAFFGTGELFF. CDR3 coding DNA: TGTGCCAGCTCTGCCTTCTTTGGGACCGGGGAGCTGTTTTTT.

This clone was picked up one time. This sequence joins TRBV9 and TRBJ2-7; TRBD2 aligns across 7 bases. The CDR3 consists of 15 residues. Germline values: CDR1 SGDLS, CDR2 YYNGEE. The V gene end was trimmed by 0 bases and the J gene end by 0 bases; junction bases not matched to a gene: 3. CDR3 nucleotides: TGTGCCAGCAGCGTAGAACCTAGCGGCTCCTACGAGCAGTACTTC. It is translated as CASSVEPSGSYEQYF.

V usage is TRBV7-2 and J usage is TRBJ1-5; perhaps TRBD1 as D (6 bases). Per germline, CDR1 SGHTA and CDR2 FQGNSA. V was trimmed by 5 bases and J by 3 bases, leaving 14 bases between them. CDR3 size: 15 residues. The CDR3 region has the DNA TGTGCCAGCAGCAGAGGACAGTTGGCCAATCAGCCCCAGCATTTT. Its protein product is CASSRGQLANQPQHF.

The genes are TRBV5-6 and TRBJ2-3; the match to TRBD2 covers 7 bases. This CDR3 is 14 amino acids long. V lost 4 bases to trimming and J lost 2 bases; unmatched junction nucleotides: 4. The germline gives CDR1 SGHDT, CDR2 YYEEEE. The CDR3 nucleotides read TGTGCCAGCAGCCTAAGCGGGGACACAGATACGCAGTATTTT. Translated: CASSLSGDTDTQYF.

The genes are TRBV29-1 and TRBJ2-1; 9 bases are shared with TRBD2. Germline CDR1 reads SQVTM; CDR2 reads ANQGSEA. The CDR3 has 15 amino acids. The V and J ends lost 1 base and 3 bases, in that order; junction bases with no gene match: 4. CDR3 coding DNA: TGCAGCGTTGAAGGGAAGACTAGCGGCTACAATGAGCAGTTCTTC. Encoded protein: CSVEGKTSGYNEQFF.

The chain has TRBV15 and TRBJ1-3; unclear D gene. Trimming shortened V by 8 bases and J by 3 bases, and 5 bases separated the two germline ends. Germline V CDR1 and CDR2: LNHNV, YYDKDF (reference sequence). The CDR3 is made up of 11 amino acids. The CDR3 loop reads CATRRGNTIYF. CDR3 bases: TGTGCCACCCGTCGTGGAAACACCATATATTTT.

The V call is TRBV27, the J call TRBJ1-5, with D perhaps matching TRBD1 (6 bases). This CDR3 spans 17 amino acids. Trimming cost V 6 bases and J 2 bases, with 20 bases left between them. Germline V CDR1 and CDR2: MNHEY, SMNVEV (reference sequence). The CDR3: CASREDRGAGGNQPQHF. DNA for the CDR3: TGTGCCAGCAGGGAAGACCGGGGGGCTGGTGGCAATCAGCCCCAGCATTTT.